The 9 T cell receptor beta chains in this list originate from one sample, sequenced in a study of cytomegalovirus exposure and HLA in healthy donors. The PCR contained 60 Vbeta and 13 Jbeta primers. The repertoire was sequenced with immunoSEQ multiplex PCR; TCRdb's copy has only in-frame clones and lacks some. The repertoire table contains some 75,000 clones. The sequenced sample was PBMCs. These receptors originate from a boy younger than 18 in good health and CMV-seronegative.

This chain joins TRBV10-3 and TRBJ1-2; 9 bases map to TRBD1. V shed 0 bases, J shed 5 bases, and the junction held 7 bases outside the gene matches. CDR1 and CDR2 (germline): ENHRY, SYGVKD. The CDR3 contains 16 residues. The CDR3 DNA is TGTGCCATCAGTGAGTCGAGCGTTGGGACAGGGTATGGCTACACCTTC. Encoded protein: CAISESSVGTGYGYTF.

The chain carries TRBV6-5 and TRBJ2-7; D is undetermined. Germline V CDR1 and CDR2: MNHEY, SVGAGI. The CDR3 totals 15 residues. Trimming took off 0 bases at V and 1 base at J, with 10 bases between the two ends. In DNA, the CDR3 is TGTGCCAGCAGTTACTCTACGGTTAATTCCTACGAGCAGTACTTC. The encoded protein is CASSYSTVNSYEQYF.

The rearrangement uses TRBV9 and TRBJ2-1; 11 bases are shared with TRBD2. Germline V gene lookup returns CDR1 SGDLS and CDR2 YYNGEE. The CDR3 is made up of 17 amino acids. The junction had 12 bases not matched to a gene; V was cut back by 4 bases and J by 6 bases. The CDR3 bases are TGTGCCAGCAGCCCACCTTACGGGGGACTAGCGGTCAATGAGCAGTTCTTC. Translation gives CASSPPYGGLAVNEQFF.

The chain combines TRBV6-6 with TRBJ2-1; TRBD1 agrees at 10 bases. V lost 6 bases and J lost 6; bases outside the gene matches: 8. Germline V gene lookup returns CDR1 MNHNY and CDR2 SVGAGI (reference sequence). This CDR3 has 15 residues. DNA for the CDR3: TGTGCCAGCAGGGCCCCGGGACAGGGGAGCAATGAGCAGTTCTTC. Translating gives CASRAPGQGSNEQFF.

V and J are TRBV7-2 and TRBJ1-5; the D is unclear. Trimming took off 2 bases at V and 5 bases at J, with 13 bases between the two ends. Per germline, CDR1 SGHTA and CDR2 FQGNSA. The CDR3 spans 15 residues. CDR3 coding DNA: TGTGCCAGCAGCTTAAGGCCAGGCCTACATCAGCCCCAGCATTTT. Translated, it gives CASSLRPGLHQPQHF.

The chain links TRBV18 to TRBJ2-7; weak D call: TRBD2 (5 bases). The germline gives CDR1 KGHSH, CDR2 LQKENI. The CDR3 runs 14 residues. The V and J ends lost 3 bases and 5 bases respectively, with 14 bases between them. This chain's CDR3 is CASSPSSIANEQYF. CDR3 in DNA: TGTGCCAGCTCACCTTCTAGCATTGCCAACGAGCAGTACTTC.

The chain couples TRBV19 to TRBJ1-1; weak D call: TRBD1 (5 bases). The CDR3 contains 14 residues. The V and J ends lost 1 base and 1 base respectively, with 7 bases between them. Looked up from germline, CDR1 is LNHDA and CDR2 is SQIVND (reference sequence). The CDR3 DNA is TGTGCCAGTAGTATAGCCGGGGGGAACACTGAAGCTTTCTTT. It specifies CASSIAGGNTEAFF.

This chain uses TRBV7-3 with TRBJ2-2; 12 bases map to TRBD2. CDR1 is SGHTA and CDR2 is FQGTGA in the germline V gene. The CDR3 is made up of 15 amino acids. V dropped 5 bases and J dropped 4; count of bases not matched to a gene: 2. CDR3 loop: CASSLGLAGTGELFF. CDR3 coding DNA: TGTGCCAGCAGCCTGGGACTAGCGGGCACCGGGGAGCTGTTTTTT.

The V call is TRBV5-6, the J call TRBJ1-1, with 9 positions matching TRBD1. Germline trimming cut 3 bases from V and 5 bases from J; bases unmatched to any gene: 5. Germline CDR1 and CDR2: SGHDT and YYEEEE. The CDR3 consists of 14 residues. The CDR3 DNA is TGTGCCAGCAGCTCACAGGGGGCCCTAACTGAAGCTTTCTTT. Translation: CASSSQGALTEAFF.